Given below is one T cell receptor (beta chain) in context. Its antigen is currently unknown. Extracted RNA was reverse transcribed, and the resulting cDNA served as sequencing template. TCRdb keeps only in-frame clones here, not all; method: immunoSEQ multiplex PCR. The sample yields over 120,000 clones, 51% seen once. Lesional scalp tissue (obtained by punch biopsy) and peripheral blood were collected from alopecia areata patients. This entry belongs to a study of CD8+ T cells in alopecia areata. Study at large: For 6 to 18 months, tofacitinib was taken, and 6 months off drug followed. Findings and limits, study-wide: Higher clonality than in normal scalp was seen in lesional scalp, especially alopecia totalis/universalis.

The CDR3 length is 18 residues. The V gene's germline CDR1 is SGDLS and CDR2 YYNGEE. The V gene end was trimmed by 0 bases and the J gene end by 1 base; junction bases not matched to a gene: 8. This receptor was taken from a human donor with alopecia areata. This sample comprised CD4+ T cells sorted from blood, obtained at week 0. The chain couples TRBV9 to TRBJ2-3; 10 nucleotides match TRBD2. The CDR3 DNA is TGTGCCAGCAGCGTAGCTAGCGGGAGTTCGCATGGCACAGATACGCAGTATTTT. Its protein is CASSVASGSSHGTDTQYF. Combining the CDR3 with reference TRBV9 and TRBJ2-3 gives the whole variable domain DSGVTQTPKHLITATGQRVTLRCSPRSGDLSVYWYQQSLDQGLQFLIQYYNGEERAKGNILERFSAQQFPDLHSELNLSSLELGDSALYFCASSVASGSSHGTDTQYFGPGTRLTVL.